Listed here are 21 T cell receptor beta chains from one sample, sequenced in a study of PD-1 blockade in classical Hodgkin lymphoma (dated by TCRdb to 2018 to 2020). In the paper's terms, the time point label means: cycle 1 day 1 (C1D1), immediately before nivolumab initiation. Every trial patient had relapsed after autologous stem cell transplantation, and cohorts A, B and C differed in prior brentuximab vedotin exposure. Magnetic negative selection with a Miltenyi CD4+ T cell isolation kit was used to purify CD4+ T cells from thawed PBMCs. Library preparation used the immunoSEQ multiplex PCR assay. Here the immuneACCESS table is served through TCRdb, limited to in-frame sequences with V and J called. Missing clones are a known gap in these copies; in checked studies unresolved V genes cover under half, and the rest lacks a known reason. For this sample the table gives under 2,000 clones, of which 86% were detected only once. The ten top clones hold less than 2% of the sample.

Specimen: CD4+ T cells from blood, collected at baseline. The source is a human donor with classical Hodgkin lymphoma.

The gene calls are TRBV6-5 and TRBJ1-2, with unresolved D. Between the trimmed V and J ends, which lost 3 bases and 2 bases, there was a span of 10 bases. The CDR3 sequence is 14 residues long. CDR1 and CDR2 from the germline V gene are MNHEY and SVGAGI. CDR3 sequence: CASSYGGRNYGYTF. CDR3 sequence (DNA): TGTGCCAGCAGTTATGGAGGCAGGAACTATGGCTACACCTTC.

V and J are TRBV7-9 and TRBJ1-1; TRBD1 might be the D (5 bases). The germline CDR1 and CDR2 sequences are SEHNR and FQNEAQ (reference sequence). Trimming took 5 bases from V and 5 from J, leaving 18 bases between them. The CDR3 extends over 15 amino acids. The CDR3 nucleotides are TGTGCCAGCAGCGTTACAGGAAGTTGGGAGACTGAAGCTTTCTTT. This translates into CASSVTGSWETEAFF.

This sequence joins TRBV20-1 and TRBJ1-2, with D unresolved. Germline lookup yields CDR1 DFQATT and CDR2 SNEGSKA (reference sequence). CDR3 size: 10 residues. V was pared by 3 bases and J by 13 bases, with 12 bases between. The CDR3: CSASDRSATF. In nucleotides, the CDR3 is TGCAGTGCTAGTGACCGTTCTGCCACCTTC.

The V and J genes are TRBV21-1 and TRBJ1-1; whether TRBD1, the table's D call, matches the DNA was not checked. TRBV21-1 is given as a pseudogene. This CDR3 has 18 residues. The CDR3 region has the DNA TGTGCCAGCAGCGCCACCAGCCGGGACAGGGGGCGGTTAAATGAAGCTTTCTTT. Its translation: CASSATSRDRGRLNEAFF.

This chain uses TRBV11-2 with TRBJ2-7; no clear D. V was trimmed by 4 bases and J by 5 bases, leaving 15 bases between them. The CDR3 length is 14 residues. From germline, CDR1 is SGHAT and CDR2 FQNNGV. The CDR3 DNA follows: TGTGCCAGCAGCTACGGACCTGGGCGCGACGAGCAGTACTTC. This codes for CASSYGPGRDEQYF.

The table lists this clone with a few counts. In DNA, the CDR3 is TGTGCCAGCAGTCCGGGGGGGCCGGGTACCGGGGAGCTGTTTTTT. Amino acids: CASSPGGPGTGELFF. This chain uses TRBV7-7 with TRBJ2-2; 8 bases fit TRBD2. This CDR3 region has 15 residues. V lost 6 bases and J lost 5; bases outside the gene matches: 8. CDR1 is SSHAT and CDR2 is FNYEAQ in the germline V gene (reference sequence). The variable domain in full, with the rest retrieved from reference TRBV7-7 and TRBJ2-2, is GAGVSQSPRYKVTKRGQDVTLRCDPISSHATLYWYQQALGQGPEFLTYFNYEAQPDKSGLPSDRFSAERPEGSISTLTIQRTEQRDSAMYRCASSPGGPGTGELFFGEGSRLTVL.

The chain links TRBV5-1 to TRBJ2-1; 11 nucleotides align to TRBD2. The germline V gene encodes CDR1 SGHRS and CDR2 YFSETQ. Losses at the gene ends were 5 bases for V and 5 bases for J; bases not matched to a gene: 6. There are 15 residues in the CDR3. DNA for the CDR3: TGCGCCAGCAGTCGGACGACTAGCGGGGACAATGAGCAGTTCTTC. This sequence encodes CASSRTTSGDNEQFF.

The chain has TRBV7-6 and TRBJ2-5, with D maybe TRBD1 (5 bases). CDR3 length equals 14 residues. Trimming took off 5 bases at V and 4 bases at J, with 14 bases between the two ends. Germline values: CDR1 SGHVS, CDR2 FNYEAQ. The CDR3 region has the DNA TGTGCCAGCAGCCTCCAGGGTTCAGGAGAGACCCAGTACTTC. Protein: CASSLQGSGETQYF.

This chain connects TRBV9 to TRBJ2-2; 7 bases line up with TRBD2. The CDR3 covers 15 residues. Trimming cost V 0 bases and J 4 bases; bases outside gene matches: 3. CDR1 SGDLS and CDR2 YYNGEE come from the germline V gene. CDR3 bases: TGTGCCAGCAGCGTAGTTGCGGGGGTCACCGGGGAGCTGTTTTTT. The encoded protein is CASSVVAGVTGELFF.

This clone appeared once. This sequence joins TRBV10-3 and TRBJ2-3; TRBD1 agrees at 8 bases. Trimming took 6 bases from V and 2 from J; bases not matched to a gene: 4. Per germline, CDR1 ENHRY and CDR2 SYGVKD. This CDR3 spans 14 amino acids. This chain's CDR3 is CAISLQGDTDTQYF. CDR3 nucleotides: TGTGCCATCAGCCTACAGGGGGACACAGATACGCAGTATTTT.

This clone was counted only a few times. The gene calls are TRBV6-6 and TRBJ1-2; D is possibly TRBD1 (5 bases). Trimming shortened V by 4 bases and J by 4 bases, and 10 bases separated the two germline ends. Germline V gene lookup returns CDR1 MNHNY and CDR2 SVGAGI (reference sequence). The CDR3 has 13 amino acids. The chain's CDR3 is CASSSRQIYGYTF. The CDR3 coding sequence is TGTGCCAGCAGTTCCCGACAGATCTATGGCTACACCTTC.

V usage is TRBV29-1 and J usage is TRBJ2-2; possible D gene TRBD1, 6 bases. Trimming pared 2 bases from V and 3 bases from J, leaving 10 bases between. CDR3 length equals 14 residues. Germline-derived CDR1 and CDR2 are SQVTM and ANQGSEA. The DNA for the CDR3 is TGCAGCGTTGAACGGGACACCCACACCGGGGAGCTGTTTTTT. Translated: CSVERDTHTGELFF.

J is TRBJ2-3 and V is TRBV11-2; TRBD2 aligns across 7 bases. Looked up from germline, CDR1 is SGHAT and CDR2 is FQNNGV. This CDR3 comprises 17 residues. V was clipped by 2 bases and J by 3 bases; unmatched bases: 11. Written as DNA, the CDR3 is TGTGCCAGCAGCTTAACGGTTTTCGGGAGGCGGACAGATACGCAGTATTTT. It is translated as CASSLTVFGRRTDTQYF.

This clone was counted once. The chain carries TRBV19 and TRBJ2-5, with D perhaps being TRBD1 or TRBD2 (5 bases each). CDR1 and CDR2 (germline): LNHDA, SQIVND (reference sequence). CDR3 length: 14 residues. Trimming pared 4 bases from V and 1 base from J, leaving 10 bases between. The CDR3 spells CASSTGTVQETQYF. CDR3 DNA sequence: TGTGCCAGTAGTACCGGGACGGTCCAAGAGACCCAGTACTTC.

DNA of the CDR3: TGCGCCAGCAGCCAATGGACATCGGAGACCCAGTACTTC. It yields the protein CASSQWTSETQYF. The genes are TRBV4-1 and TRBJ2-5, with D possibly being TRBD1 (5 bases). Per the germline V gene, CDR1 is MGHRA and CDR2 is YSYEKL. The V end lost 2 bases, the J end lost 5 bases, and 9 bases lay between the germline ends. The CDR3 is 13 residues long.

V is TRBV30 and J is TRBJ1-2, with D maybe TRBD1 (5 bases). The ends were cut back, 4 bases at V and 8 bases at J, with 26 bases in the middle. Germline V gene data show CDR1 as GTSNPN and CDR2 as SVGIG (reference sequence). CDR3 length: 16 residues. The CDR3 region has the DNA TGTGCCTGGACGGACATTCGCTCCGGGGCCCAGCGGGGCTACACCTTC. It specifies CAWTDIRSGAQRGYTF.

This sequence joins TRBV9 and TRBJ2-1; 8 bases align to TRBD2. Germline V gene data show CDR1 as SGDLS and CDR2 as YYNGEE. V was pared by 3 bases and J by 4 bases, with 6 bases of the junction left unmatched. This CDR3 contains 15 residues. In DNA, the CDR3 is TGTGCCAGCAGCGGAGCGGGGGAGAGTTACAATGAGCAGTTCTTC. Amino acid sequence: CASSGAGESYNEQFF.

The rearrangement joins TRBV6-4 to TRBJ1-5; maybe TRBD1 (5 bases). CDR1 MRHNA and CDR2 SNTAGT come from the germline V gene. This CDR3 contains 16 residues. The DNA of the CDR3 is TGTGAGTTTGCCCTTAGGAGGGGAGGAACGAATCAGCCCCAGCATTTT. Residues: CEFALRRGGTNQPQHF.

This clone was seen only once. CDR3 in DNA: TGTGCCAGCAGTTCCCGTGGGACTAGCGGACTCTCCACAGATACGCAGTATTTT. Protein product: CASSSRGTSGLSTDTQYF. The chain links TRBV27 to TRBJ2-3, with 11 bases fitting TRBD2. CDR3 length equals 18 residues. CDR1 is MNHEY, CDR2 SMNVEV, per germline (reference sequence). J was trimmed by 2 bases and V by 4 bases; bases with no gene match: 11.

The table lists this clone with a few counts. The chain employs TRBV6-6 and TRBJ1-2; D gene unclear. Germline V lookup: CDR1 MNHNY, CDR2 SVGAGI (reference sequence). There are 13 residues in the CDR3. V shed 6 bases and J shed 8 bases, with 16 bases lying between them. The CDR3 DNA follows: TGTGCCAGCAGCCGGGCCAGCCTCGGCGGCTACACCTTC. Protein: CASSRASLGGYTF.

This chain connects TRBV7-3 to TRBJ2-5; D perhaps matches TRBD2 (7 bases). Looked up from germline, CDR1 is SGHTA and CDR2 is FQGTGA. The CDR3 is made up of 15 amino acids. Trimming left V 5 bases short and J 1 base short, with 14 bases between. The CDR3 sequence is CASSTRGARQETQYF. In DNA form, the CDR3 reads TGTGCCAGCAGCACACGGGGGGCGCGCCAAGAGACCCAGTACTTC.